A single sample gave rise to the 29 T cell receptor beta chains below, sequenced in a study of OX40 agonist ivuxolimab in advanced cancers. The assay was immunoSEQ multiplex PCR, and TCRdb's table has in-frame clones only and misses some. Here the sample spans over 95,000 clones, roughly nine tenths being singletons. Source: CD4+ or CD8+ T cells sorted from blood, taken in a trial of the OX40 agonist ivuxolimab. The receptors originated from an adult with an advanced solid tumor such as melanoma, head and neck, liver or kidney cancer.

The chain carries TRBV5-4 and TRBJ2-7; 12 bases match TRBD1. V was pared by 4 bases and J by 2 bases, with 7 bases of the junction left unmatched. This CDR3 has 16 amino acids. The V gene's germline CDR1 is SGHNT and CDR2 YYREEE (reference sequence). The CDR3 DNA is TGTGCCAGCAGCCATGGTGGGACAGGGGGCGCCTACGAGCAGTACTTC. Translation: CASSHGGTGGAYEQYF.

This chain connects TRBV15 to TRBJ1-2; no clear D. CDR3 length: 14 amino acids. Germline assignment: CDR1 LNHNV and CDR2 YYDKDF (reference sequence). V lost 4 bases, J lost 8 bases, and 17 bases lay in between. CDR3 sequence: CATSTHDRAGGYTF. DNA for the CDR3: TGTGCCACCAGCACCCACGACCGAGCGGGGGGCTACACCTTC.

CDR3: CASSVGPGLAGGRTGELFF. The CDR3 DNA follows: TGTGCCAGCAGCGTAGGCCCCGGTCTAGCGGGAGGGAGAACCGGGGAGCTGTTTTTT. The V call is TRBV9, the J call TRBJ2-2; 12 nucleotides line up with TRBD2. Germline trimming cut 0 bases from V and 5 bases from J; bases unmatched to any gene: 11. Per the germline V gene, CDR1 is SGDLS and CDR2 is YYNGEE. The CDR3 spans 19 residues.

This clone appeared once. The chain has TRBV19 and TRBJ2-4, with D maybe TRBD1 (6 bases). From germline, CDR1 is LNHDA and CDR2 SQIVND (reference sequence). The CDR3 is 15 residues long. V was cut by 5 bases and J by 0 bases, with 11 bases left in between. For the CDR3, the DNA is TGTGCCAGTAGTTCGTCCAGGGGAGCCAAAAACATTCAGTACTTC. Amino acid sequence: CASSSSRGAKNIQYF.

The chain couples TRBV27 to TRBJ2-7, with TRBD2 matching 7 bases. This CDR3 has 14 amino acids. Germline V gives CDR1 MNHEY, CDR2 SMNVEV (reference sequence). J was trimmed by 7 bases and V by 2 bases; bases with no gene match: 8. In nucleotides, the CDR3 is TGTGCCAGCAGTTTAGCGGGAGTCAGCTATGAGCAGTACTTC. It is translated as CASSLAGVSYEQYF.

The chain carries TRBV11-2 and TRBJ1-1, with no clear D. CDR3 length: 14 residues. Trimming left V 1 base short and J 1 base short, with 7 bases between. Germline CDR1 is SGHAT and CDR2 is FQNNGV. CDR3 protein: CASSLVSRNTEAFF. In DNA, the CDR3 is TGTGCCAGCAGCTTAGTTTCAAGGAACACTGAAGCTTTCTTT.

V is TRBV5-1 and J is TRBJ2-7; D is perhaps TRBD2 (5 bases). This CDR3 contains 13 residues. Germline CDR1 SGHRS, CDR2 YFSETQ. Trimming left V 4 bases short and J 6 bases short, with 14 bases between. CDR3: CASSPGINPEQYF. CDR3 DNA sequence: TGCGCCAGCAGCCCCGGGATCAATCCCGAGCAGTACTTC.

The chain employs TRBV18 and TRBJ2-1; 9 bases are shared with TRBD2. Germline CDR1 is KGHSH and CDR2 is LQKENI. The CDR3 covers 14 residues. V was clipped by 0 bases and J by 6 bases; unmatched bases: 0. CDR3 amino acids: CASSPPAGGNEQFF. CDR3 coding DNA: TGTGCCAGCTCACCACCAGCGGGAGGCAATGAGCAGTTCTTC.

The table lists this clone with a few counts. The gene calls are TRBV7-7 and TRBJ2-5, with 11 bases matching TRBD2. The CDR3 loop spans 15 amino acids. The J segment lost 2 bases and the V segment lost 8 bases, leaving 7 bases of the junction unmatched. Per the germline V gene, CDR1 is SSHAT and CDR2 is FNYEAQ (reference sequence). CDR3: CASASGRHSQETQYF. CDR3 coding DNA: TGTGCCAGCGCTAGCGGGAGGCATTCACAAGAGACCCAGTACTTC.

The CDR3 DNA is TGTGCCAGCAGCGTAGCATTGAGGGGTACCGGGGAGCTGTTTTTT. Encoded protein: CASSVALRGTGELFF. The chain couples TRBV9 to TRBJ2-2, with D perhaps matching TRBD1 or TRBD2 (5 bases each). CDR1 is SGDLS, CDR2 YYNGEE, per germline. The V and J ends lost 0 bases and 5 bases respectively, with 11 bases between them. The CDR3 has 15 residues.

The chain carries TRBV7-8 and TRBJ1-5; no definite D call. CDR3 length: 14 residues. In germline, CDR1 is SGHVS, CDR2 FQNEAQ. V was cut by 1 base and J by 2 bases, with 6 bases left in between. CDR3 region: CASSLVQGNQPQHF. CDR3 sequence (DNA): TGTGCCAGCAGCTTAGTCCAGGGCAATCAGCCCCAGCATTTT.

This chain connects TRBV11-2 to TRBJ2-1; TRBD2 agrees at 12 bases. This CDR3 has 19 residues. Per germline, CDR1 SGHAT and CDR2 FQNNGV. The trim removed 1 base at V and 3 bases at J, leaving 10 bases unmatched. The CDR3 sequence is CASSLAPETSGRFYNEQFF. CDR3 sequence (DNA): TGTGCCAGCAGCTTAGCGCCCGAGACTAGCGGGAGATTCTACAATGAGCAGTTCTTC.

This sequence joins TRBV7-8 and TRBJ2-3; 12 nucleotides match TRBD2. The germline V gene has CDR1 SGHVS and CDR2 FQNEAQ. This CDR3 has 16 amino acids. J lost 5 bases, V lost 5 bases, and 8 bases had no gene match. CDR3 region: CASSARLAGDRDTQYF. The CDR3, as DNA: TGTGCCAGCAGCGCTCGACTAGCGGGAGATAGAGATACGCAGTATTTT.

This clone is a singleton in its sample. The V call is TRBV7-9, the J call TRBJ2-7; TRBD2 matches 9 bases. Germline V gene sequence: CDR1 SEHNR, CDR2 FQNEAQ (reference sequence). Trimming at V came to 0 bases and at J to 4 bases, leaving 7 bases not matched to a gene. The CDR3 loop spans 16 amino acids. DNA of the CDR3: TGTGCCAGCAGCTTAGCGATAGCGGGAGATTTTTACGAGCAGTACTTC. This gives the protein CASSLAIAGDFYEQYF.

The chain uses TRBV19 and TRBJ1-3; D unresolved. Germline V CDR1 and CDR2: LNHDA, SQIVND (reference sequence). V lost 2 bases and J 2 bases, leaving 10 bases between the germline ends. The CDR3 loop spans 15 amino acids. CDR3 residues: CASSISTGTGNTIYF. The DNA for the CDR3 is TGTGCCAGTAGTATAAGTACGGGGACTGGAAACACCATATATTTT.

The chain combines TRBV20-1 with TRBJ2-7; D remains unclear. The CDR3 consists of 10 residues. With 6 bases removed from V and 5 bases from J, the gap between germline ends came to 8 bases. Germline V lookup: CDR1 DFQATT, CDR2 SNEGSKA (reference sequence). In nucleotides, the CDR3 is TGCAGTGCGGCCCTGGACGAGCAGTACTTC. Its protein product is CSAALDEQYF.

The rearrangement links TRBV19 to TRBJ1-4; D gene ambiguous. The germline V gene encodes CDR1 LNHDA and CDR2 SQIVND (reference sequence). This CDR3 region has 13 residues. Deletions cut 3 bases from V and 4 bases from J, with 6 bases between. CDR3 region: CASSIASNEKLFF. The CDR3 nucleotides are TGTGCCAGTAGTATTGCAAGTAATGAAAAACTGTTTTTT.

This clone was observed a single time. The chain is built from TRBV9 and TRBJ2-5; a possible D gene is TRBD2 (6 bases). CDR1 and CDR2 (germline): SGDLS, YYNGEE. CDR3 size: 14 residues. Trimming cost V 3 bases and J 2 bases, with 11 bases left between them. CDR3 coding DNA: TGTGCCAGCAGCGCGGGGACTTCACAAGAGACCCAGTACTTC. This gives the protein CASSAGTSQETQYF.

Details on this clone: Other nucleotide sequences from this sample produce the same CDR3. The chain has TRBV20-1 and TRBJ2-7, with a weak D call TRBD2 (6 bases). CDR3 size: 11 residues. Germline V gene lookup returns CDR1 DFQATT and CDR2 SNEGSKA (reference sequence). Trimming removed 7 bases at V and 7 bases at J, with 14 bases between. The CDR3 nucleotides read TGCAGTGTGGGGCAGGGAGGTGAGCAGTACTTC. This gives the protein CSVGQGGEQYF.

The chain uses TRBV18 and TRBJ1-1, with TRBD1 as a possible D gene (6 bases). V was pared by 4 bases and J by 1 base, with 10 bases between. This CDR3 is built from 14 residues. Germline values: CDR1 KGHSH, CDR2 LQKENI. The CDR3 DNA follows: TGTGCCAGCTCACTCCGACAGGAGAACACTGAAGCTTTCTTT. Residues: CASSLRQENTEAFF.

This rearrangement joins TRBV10-2 to TRBJ1-5; a weak D match, TRBD1 (5 bases). CDR3 length equals 14 residues. Trimming removed 6 bases from V and 1 base from J, with 10 bases in between. Germline V gives CDR1 WSHSY, CDR2 SAAADI. The CDR3 DNA is TGCGCCAGCAGGGGAGGGACGAGCAATCAGCCCCAGCATTTT. Its translation: CASRGGTSNQPQHF.

The genes are TRBV5-5 and TRBJ2-4; possible D gene TRBD1, 6 bases. V was pared by 2 bases and J by 0 bases, with 9 bases between. The CDR3 has 15 amino acids. The germline CDR1 and CDR2 sequences are SGHKS and YYEKEE (reference sequence). The CDR3 region has the DNA TGTGCCAGCAGCTTTGACAGGCTAGCCAAAAACATTCAGTACTTC. The encoded protein is CASSFDRLAKNIQYF.

The CDR3 region is CASSLPQAAYNEQFF. CDR3 nucleotide sequence: TGCGCCAGCAGCCTCCCCCAGGCAGCCTACAATGAGCAGTTCTTC. The V and J genes are TRBV5-1 and TRBJ2-1; D is ambiguous. The V gene lost 4 bases and the J gene lost 2 bases, with 13 bases spanning the gap. The CDR3 spans 15 residues. Germline V gives CDR1 SGHRS, CDR2 YFSETQ.

V is TRBV11-3 and J is TRBJ2-1; 13 bases agree with TRBD2. V lost 0 bases to trimming and J lost 8 bases; unmatched junction nucleotides: 7. Germline values: CDR1 SGHNT, CDR2 YENEEA. The CDR3 consists of 17 residues. The CDR3 sequence: CASSLDPTSGRGDEQFF. DNA of the CDR3: TGTGCCAGCAGCTTAGATCCTACTAGCGGGAGGGGTGATGAGCAGTTCTTC.

V and J are TRBV7-2 and TRBJ2-2; D gene uncertain. V dropped 3 bases and J dropped 2 bases, with 7 bases sitting between them. CDR1 and CDR2 from the germline V gene are SGHTA and FQGNSA. CDR3 length: 14 residues. Written as DNA, the CDR3 is TGTGCCAGCAGCTTGGACGTCAACACCGGGGAGCTGTTTTTT. This sequence encodes CASSLDVNTGELFF.

The chain joins TRBV7-2 to TRBJ2-1; tentative D call: TRBD2 (6 bases). The CDR3 is 15 amino acids. Per germline, CDR1 SGHTA and CDR2 FQGNSA. V was clipped by 5 bases and J by 6 bases, with 17 bases between them. CDR3 nucleotides: TGTGCCAGCAGCACTCTAGCGTCCGGGGGCAATGAGCAGTTCTTC. Translated: CASSTLASGGNEQFF.

V is TRBV15 and J is TRBJ2-5; D may be TRBD1 (5 bases). V was pared by 1 base and J by 5 bases, with 14 bases between. This CDR3 region has 15 residues. Germline CDR1 is LNHNV and CDR2 is YYDKDF (reference sequence). CDR3 DNA sequence: TGTGCCACCAGCAGAGCATTAGGGGCAGCTGAGACCCAGTACTTC. It specifies CATSRALGAAETQYF.

A word on this clone: A junction boundary mismatches the germline segment, possibly from a read error. This chain connects TRBV5-1 to TRBJ1-3, with a possible D match to TRBD1 (6 bases). The CDR3 totals 17 residues. The germline V gene encodes CDR1 SGHRS and CDR2 YFSETQ. The CDR3 region is CASSLNLGGSSGNTVYF. The CDR3 bases are TGCGCCAGCAGCTTAAACTTAGGGGGTTCCTCTGGAAACACCGTATATTTT.

The V call is TRBV7-2, the J call TRBJ2-2; possibly TRBD2 for D (5 bases). Germline V gene data show CDR1 as SGHTA and CDR2 as FQGNSA. Trimming removed 0 bases at V and 6 bases at J, with 11 bases between. The CDR3 loop spans 15 amino acids. The CDR3 here is CASSLARALAGELFF. In nucleotides, the CDR3 is TGTGCCAGCAGCTTAGCGCGGGCCCTAGCCGGGGAGCTGTTTTTT. Full variable domain (rest looked up from reference TRBV7-2 and TRBJ2-2): GAGVSQSPSNKVTEKGKDVELRCDPISGHTALYWYRQSLGQGLEFLIYFQGNSAPDKSGLPSDRFSAERTGGSVSTLTIQRTQQEDSAVYLCASSLARALAGELFFGEGSRLTVL.